This T cell receptor beta chain comes out of a study of cytomegalovirus exposure and HLA in healthy donors. Overall study: About 180 million T cells yielded 90 million to 130 million unique TCR beta sequences, as an earlier analysis found.

As to this clone: A read error may produce the germline difference seen at one junction end.

In the PCR, 60 Vbeta and 13 Jbeta primers were used. TCRdb keeps only in-frame clones here, not all; method: immunoSEQ multiplex PCR. This sample has under 150,000 clones, with roughly four fifths found just once. The CDR3 length is 14 residues. Per the germline V gene, CDR1 is KGHSH and CDR2 is LQKENI. The sequence was obtained from a woman between 40 and 50 years old in good health and CMV-seronegative. The sample comprised PBMCs. V usage is TRBV18 and J usage is TRBJ2-7; D remains ambiguous. CDR3 residues: CASPPSQTPYEQYF. The CDR3 DNA is TGTGCCAGCCCACCATCGCAGACACCGTACGAGCAGTACTTC.